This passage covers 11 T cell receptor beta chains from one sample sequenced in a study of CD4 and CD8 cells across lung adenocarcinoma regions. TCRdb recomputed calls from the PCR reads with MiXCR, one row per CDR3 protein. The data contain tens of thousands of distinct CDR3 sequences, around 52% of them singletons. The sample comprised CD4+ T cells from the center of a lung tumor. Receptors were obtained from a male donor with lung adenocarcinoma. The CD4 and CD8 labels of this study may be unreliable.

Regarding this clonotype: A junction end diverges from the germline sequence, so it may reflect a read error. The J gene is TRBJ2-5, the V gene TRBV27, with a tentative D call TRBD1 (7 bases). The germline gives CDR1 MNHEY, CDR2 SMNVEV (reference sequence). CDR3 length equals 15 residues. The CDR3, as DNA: TGTGGCAGGGGGACCGGGGGCCGTGACCAAGAGACCCAGTATTTC. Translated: CGRGTGGRDQETQYF.

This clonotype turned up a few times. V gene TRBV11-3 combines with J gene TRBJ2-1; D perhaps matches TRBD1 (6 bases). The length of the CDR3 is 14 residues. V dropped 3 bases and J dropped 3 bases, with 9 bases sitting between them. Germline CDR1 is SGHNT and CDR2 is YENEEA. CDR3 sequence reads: CASSLFRGYNEQFF. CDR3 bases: TGTGCCAGCAGCTTGTTCAGGGGCTACAATGAGCAGTTCTTC.

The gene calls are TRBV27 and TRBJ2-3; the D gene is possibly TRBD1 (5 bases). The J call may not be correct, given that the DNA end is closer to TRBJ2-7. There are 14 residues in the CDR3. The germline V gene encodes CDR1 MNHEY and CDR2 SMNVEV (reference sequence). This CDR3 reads CASSRTRATDTQYF. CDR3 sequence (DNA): TGTGCCAGCAGTAGGACCCGGGCGACAGATACGCAGTACTTC.

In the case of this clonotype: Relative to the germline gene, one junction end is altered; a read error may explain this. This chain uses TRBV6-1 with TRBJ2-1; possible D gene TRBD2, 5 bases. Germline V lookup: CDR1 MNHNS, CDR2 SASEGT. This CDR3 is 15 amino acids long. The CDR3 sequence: CASRLDYSSYNEQLF. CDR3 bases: TGTGCCAGCAGACTTGACTATAGCTCCTACAATGAGCAGCTCTTC.

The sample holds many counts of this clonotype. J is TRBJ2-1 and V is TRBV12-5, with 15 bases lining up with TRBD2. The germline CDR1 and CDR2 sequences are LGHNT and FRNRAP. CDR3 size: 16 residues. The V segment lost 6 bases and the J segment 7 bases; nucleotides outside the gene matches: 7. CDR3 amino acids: CASGPGGLAGGNEQFF. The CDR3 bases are TGTGCTAGTGGGCCCGGGGGACTAGCGGGAGGAAATGAGCAGTTCTTC.

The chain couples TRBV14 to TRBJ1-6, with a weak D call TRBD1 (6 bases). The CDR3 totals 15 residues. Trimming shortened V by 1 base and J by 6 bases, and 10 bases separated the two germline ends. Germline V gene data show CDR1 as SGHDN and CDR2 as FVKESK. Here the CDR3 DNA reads TGTGCCAGCAGCCAAGCAGGGGCCGCTAATTCACCCCTCCACTTT. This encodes CASSQAGAANSPLHF.

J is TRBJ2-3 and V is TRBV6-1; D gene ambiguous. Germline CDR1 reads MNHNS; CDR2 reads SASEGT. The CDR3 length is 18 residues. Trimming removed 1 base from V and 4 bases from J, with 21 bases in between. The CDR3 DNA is TGTGCCAGCAGTGAAGAGGTAGGCCCGCTCAGACACCCAGATACGCAGTATTTT. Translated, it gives CASSEEVGPLRHPDTQYF.

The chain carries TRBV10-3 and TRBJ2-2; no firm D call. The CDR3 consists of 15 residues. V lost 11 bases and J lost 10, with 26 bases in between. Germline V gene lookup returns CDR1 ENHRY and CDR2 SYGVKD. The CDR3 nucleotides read TGTGCCCTCGGCCTCCAGGCCGGAATTCCAGAGGAGCTGTTTTTT. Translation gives CALGLQAGIPEELFF.

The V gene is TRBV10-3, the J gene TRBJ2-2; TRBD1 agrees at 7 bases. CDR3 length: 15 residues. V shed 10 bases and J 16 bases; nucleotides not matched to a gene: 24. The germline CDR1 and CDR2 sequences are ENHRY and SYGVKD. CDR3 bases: TGTGCCACCTCGTACCGGGCGGTGAACACAGGGGCGCAGTTTTTT. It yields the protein CATSYRAVNTGAQFF.

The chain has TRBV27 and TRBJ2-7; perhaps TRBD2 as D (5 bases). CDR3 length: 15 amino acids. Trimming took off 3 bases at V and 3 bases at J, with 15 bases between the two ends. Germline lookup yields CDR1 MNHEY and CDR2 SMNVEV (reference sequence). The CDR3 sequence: CASSFISGPNYEQYF. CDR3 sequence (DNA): TGTGCCAGCAGTTTTATCAGCGGCCCGAACTACGAGCAGTACTTC.

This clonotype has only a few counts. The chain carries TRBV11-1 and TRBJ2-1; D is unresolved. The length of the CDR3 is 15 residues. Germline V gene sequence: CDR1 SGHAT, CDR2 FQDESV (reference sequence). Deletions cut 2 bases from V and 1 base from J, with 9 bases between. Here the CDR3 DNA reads TGTGCCAGCAGCTTATCGCCAGGATCCTACAATGAGCAGTTCTTC. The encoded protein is CASSLSPGSYNEQFF.